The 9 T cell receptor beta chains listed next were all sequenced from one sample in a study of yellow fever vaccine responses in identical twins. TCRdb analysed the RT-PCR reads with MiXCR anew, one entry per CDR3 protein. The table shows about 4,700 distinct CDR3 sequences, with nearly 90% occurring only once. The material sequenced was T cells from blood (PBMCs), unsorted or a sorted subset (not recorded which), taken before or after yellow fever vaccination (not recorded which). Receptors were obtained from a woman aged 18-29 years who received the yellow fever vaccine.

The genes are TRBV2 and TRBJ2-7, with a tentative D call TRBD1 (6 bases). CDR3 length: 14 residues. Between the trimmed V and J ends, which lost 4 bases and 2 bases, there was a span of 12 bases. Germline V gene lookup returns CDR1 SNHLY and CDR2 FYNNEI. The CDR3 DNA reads TGTGCCAGCAGTGCATACCGGGACACCTACGAGCAGTACTTC. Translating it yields CASSAYRDTYEQYF.

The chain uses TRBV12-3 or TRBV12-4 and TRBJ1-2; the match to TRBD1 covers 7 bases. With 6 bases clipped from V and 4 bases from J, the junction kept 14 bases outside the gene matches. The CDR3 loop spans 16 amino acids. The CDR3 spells CASRPGTEIYPYGYTF. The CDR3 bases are TGTGCCAGCAGACCCGGGACAGAGATTTATCCCTATGGCTACACCTTC.

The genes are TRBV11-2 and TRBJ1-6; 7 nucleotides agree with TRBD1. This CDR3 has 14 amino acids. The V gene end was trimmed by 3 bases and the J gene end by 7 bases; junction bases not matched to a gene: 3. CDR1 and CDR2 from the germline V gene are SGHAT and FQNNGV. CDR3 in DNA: TGTGCCAGCAGCTTCTGGGACAGAAATTCACCCCTCCACTTT. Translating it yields CASSFWDRNSPLHF.

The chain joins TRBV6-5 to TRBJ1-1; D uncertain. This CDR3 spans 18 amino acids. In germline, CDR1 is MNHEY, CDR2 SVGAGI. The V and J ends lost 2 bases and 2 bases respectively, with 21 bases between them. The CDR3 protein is CASSYAIPRAVGNTEAFF. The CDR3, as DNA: TGTGCCAGCAGTTACGCAATACCCCGAGCAGTAGGAAACACTGAAGCTTTCTTT.

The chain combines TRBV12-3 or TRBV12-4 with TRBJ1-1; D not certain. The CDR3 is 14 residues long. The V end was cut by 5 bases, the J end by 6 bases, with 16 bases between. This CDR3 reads CASSRRGSNAEAFF. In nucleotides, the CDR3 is TGTGCCAGCAGTCGGAGAGGATCAAACGCTGAAGCTTTCTTT.

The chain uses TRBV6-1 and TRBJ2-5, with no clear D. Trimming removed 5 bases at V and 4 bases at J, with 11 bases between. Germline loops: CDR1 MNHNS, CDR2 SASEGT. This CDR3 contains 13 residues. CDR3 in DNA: TGTGCCAGCAGTACGTCTAGACCAGAGACCCAGTACTTC. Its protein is CASSTSRPETQYF.

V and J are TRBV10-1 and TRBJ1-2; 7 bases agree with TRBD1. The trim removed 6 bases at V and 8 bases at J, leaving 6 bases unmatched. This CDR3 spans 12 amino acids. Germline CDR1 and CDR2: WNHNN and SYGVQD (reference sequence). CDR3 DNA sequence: TGCGCCAGCAGCCCGGACAGGAGAGGCTACACCTTC. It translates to CASSPDRRGYTF.

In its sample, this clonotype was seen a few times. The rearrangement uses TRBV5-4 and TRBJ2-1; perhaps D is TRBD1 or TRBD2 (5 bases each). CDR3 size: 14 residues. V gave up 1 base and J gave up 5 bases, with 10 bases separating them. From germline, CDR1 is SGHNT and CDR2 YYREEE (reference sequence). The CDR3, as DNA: TGTGCCAGCAGCTTGAGGGACGTCGACAATGAGCAGTTCTTC. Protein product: CASSLRDVDNEQFF. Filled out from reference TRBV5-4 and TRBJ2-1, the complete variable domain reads ETGVTQSPTHLIKTRGQQVTLRCSSQSGHNTVSWYQQALGQGPQFIFQYYREEENGRGNFPPRFSGLQFPNYSSELNVNALELDDSALYLCASSLRDVDNEQFFGPGTRLTVL.

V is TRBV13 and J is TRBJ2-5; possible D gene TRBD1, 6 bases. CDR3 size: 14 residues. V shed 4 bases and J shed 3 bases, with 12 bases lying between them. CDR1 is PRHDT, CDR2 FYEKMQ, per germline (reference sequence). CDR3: CASSSATGKETQYF. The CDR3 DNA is TGTGCCAGCAGCTCAGCAACAGGGAAAGAGACCCAGTACTTC.